This T cell receptor beta chain derives from a study of shared clonotypes between healthy human individuals (dated by TCRdb to about 2020). Context from the whole study: The cohort included a few men and two women between 18 and 49 years of age. For each donor, three plates each were used for CD4 naive and CD4 memory, two plates were used for CD8 naive, and one plate was used for CD8 memory. Blood TCR repertoires of several healthy adults were deeply sequenced to estimate repertoire size and the extent of clonotype sharing between individuals. To increase sequencing depth and limit assay-specific biases, different laboratories used diverse techniques to prepare libraries and sequence TCR repertoires. Leukapheresis yielded between about 0.85 and 9 billion PBMCs per donor.

TCR CDR3 regions were amplified from genomic DNA by multiplex PCR using the deep immunoSEQ assay. For each cell subset, the extracted genomic DNA was distributed evenly across all wells of several immunoSEQ 96-well plates, and each plate served as one replicate. For sorted subsets, 200 to 250 ng of genomic DNA, equivalent to 25,000 to 35,000 T cell genomes, went into each replicate PCR. Purified libraries were quantified with a Qubit 3.0 fluorometer, sized on a Bioanalyzer 2100, and re-quantified with the KAPA Library Quantification kit. A separate single-read 150-cycle Illumina NextSeq 550 flow cell was used to sequence each immunoSEQ 96-well plate. For the original study's pipeline: Because the immunoSEQ output included only junctional sequences and no quality scores, the filtering could not be the same as the filtering used for full-length reads. To assign V/J genes and CDR3, sequences were annotated using PyIR, a Python wrapper for IgBLAST v1.9, with IMGT germline references. Reads were filtered out if the reads had weak V/J assignments (E-value above 1e-6), no CDR3, stop codons, out-of-frame junctions, or ambiguous translated residues. V3J clonotypes were defined as sequences sharing an identical inferred V gene, J gene, and CDR3 amino acid sequence. The percentage overlap between two repertoires was calculated by dividing the number of shared unique clonotypes by the size of the smaller repertoire. Richness of each repertoire was evaluated using RTK rarefaction, the Chao1 estimator, and Recon v2.1 estimates of unobserved clonotypes. For all TCRbeta clonotypes obtained by the gDNA method from four donors, generation probabilities were computed with OLGA. TCRdb took over this immuneACCESS table, retaining in-frame rearrangements with V and J assigned. Such tables are incomplete; in checked studies, under half of the missing clones stem from an unresolved V gene, and the remainder is unexplained. V, J and clone size are those of that table, while D and trimming were read from the DNA. The sample profile shows some 2.1 million clones; 90% to 95% of them were found once. The ten largest clones add up to 0.1% to 0.15% of the sample.

CDR1 and CDR2, looked up from the germline V gene, are MGHDK and SYGVNS. Trimming at the junction amounts to 2 bases on V and 2 bases on J, and the germline ends lie 19 bases apart. The CDR3 sequence holds 18 residues, the cysteine and phenylalanine included. The DNA shown is the 54-base CDR3, in frame from base 1. For this clone: Its antigen is still unknown. No base quality values were provided; no much bigger clone lies one nucleotide off.

Broad study findings and their caveats: When a handful of donors were compared, the shared fraction of clonotypes was 5% to 6.5% for naive CD4, 3.5% to 4% for naive CD8, more than 2% for memory CD4, and 0.3% to 0.5% for memory CD8. Based on pairwise subsampling, the degree of clonotype sharing among donors was expected to be affected by sequencing depth. Compared with non-shared clonotypes, clonotypes shared by all four sorted-subset donors had higher generation probabilities. Larger estimated clonotype richness was generally found for naive subsets than for memory subsets. Incomplete sequencing was indicated by rarefaction of sorted-subset datasets, despite the large sequencing depth. The small number of donors limited the genetic and exposure-history diversity represented. Sampling was limited to blood, and TCR repertoires in tissue likely differ from TCR repertoires in blood.

The donors were healthy, HIV-negative adults who had no recently reported acute infections or vaccinations. Every donor was a Caucasian adult residing in Nashville, Tennessee, USA. Magnetic negative selection was used to enrich CD4+ T cells, after which naive cells were positively selected on CD45RA and the negative fraction became the memory subset. Blood was collected by leukapheresis, and PBMCs were isolated by Ficoll-Histopaque density gradient centrifugation and then cryopreserved in liquid nitrogen vapor phase. Purity and quantity of every magnetically sorted T cell population were checked by analytical flow cytometry. From each sorted fraction, genomic DNA was isolated and quantified by UV absorbance on a Nanodrop 2000c.

The receptor's source is a man aged 18 to 30 in good health. Sequencing used naive CD4+ T cells sorted from blood. What this sample's cell subset or site label stands for: CD45RA+ positively selected. The chain is made from TRBV25-1 and TRBJ2-1; TRBD2 is a possible D gene, resting on 5 matching bases. The nucleotides are TGTGCCAGCAGTGAAGATTGGGCGGGCTCCGGCGCCTACAATGAGCAGTTCTTC. This encodes CASSEDWAGSGAYNEQFF.